What follows are 18 T cell receptor beta chains derived from one specimen sequenced in a study of beta chain features in type 1 diabetes. Study conclusions and caveats: There was a moderate but significant shortening of TCRB CDR3s in all four CD4+ subsets of Type 1 diabetes patients.

Antigens of these TCRs are unknown. Expressed TCRB transcripts were sequenced, since all the RNA that had been isolated was reverse transcribed. Libraries were prepared by immunoSEQ multiplex PCR; TCRdb keeps only in-frame clonotypes and omits some of them. In the table there are 240,000 or so clones, roughly 13% of which are singletons. Sequencing was carried out using naive CD4+ T cells from blood. These receptors were taken from a man aged 25 to 40 with type 1 diabetes.

This clone was picked up a small number of times. CDR3 region: CASSPRGTSGNNEQFF. CDR3 nucleotides: TGTGCCAGCTCACCTAGGGGGACTAGCGGCAACAATGAGCAGTTCTTC. J is TRBJ2-1 and V is TRBV18, with TRBD2 identical over 11 bases. This CDR3 spans 16 amino acids. From germline, CDR1 is KGHSH and CDR2 LQKENI. V was pared by 3 bases and J by 5 bases, with 6 bases of the junction left unmatched.

The chain recombines TRBV19 with TRBJ2-6; D remains ambiguous. This CDR3 has 12 residues. V was shortened by 8 bases and J by 2 bases, with 4 bases between the two germline ends. The germline V gene has CDR1 LNHDA and CDR2 SQIVND (reference sequence). The CDR3 nucleotides are TGTGCCAGTGGAGCTGGGGCCAACGTCCTGACTTTC. This codes for CASGAGANVLTF.

The chain employs TRBV7-9 and TRBJ1-2; no reliable D call. Germline CDR1 SEHNR, CDR2 FQNEAQ (reference sequence). The CDR3 has 14 amino acids. The V end was cut by 1 base, the J end by 4 bases, with 10 bases between. The CDR3 protein is CASSLESGPYGYTF. The CDR3 DNA sequence: TGTGCCAGCAGCTTAGAGTCAGGCCCCTATGGCTACACCTTC.

This clone appeared a few times. This chain uses TRBV6-5 with TRBJ2-7, with D possibly matching TRBD1 (6 bases). The CDR3 runs to 14 residues. V was cut by 3 bases and J by 3 bases, with 12 bases left in between. CDR1 and CDR2 (germline): MNHEY, SVGAGI. CDR3: CASSYDRQSYEQYF. CDR3 sequence (DNA): TGTGCCAGCAGTTATGACAGGCAAAGCTACGAGCAGTACTTC.

This sequence joins TRBV6-6 and TRBJ2-7, with D possibly being TRBD1 (6 bases). This CDR3 comprises 15 residues. The V gene lost 0 bases and the J gene lost 2 bases, with 11 bases spanning the gap. The germline CDR1 and CDR2 sequences are MNHNY and SVGAGI (reference sequence). In nucleotides, the CDR3 is TGTGCCAGCAGTTACTCGGCACAGGGCACCTACGAGCAGTACTTC. Translated: CASSYSAQGTYEQYF.

J is TRBJ1-1 and V is TRBV6-5, with a weak D call TRBD1 (6 bases). The germline CDR1 and CDR2 sequences are MNHEY and SVGAGI. Trimming left V 0 bases short and J 2 bases short, with 13 bases between. The CDR3 has 16 amino acids. Written as DNA, the CDR3 is TGTGCCAGCAGTTACTCTCCGACAGGCCGAAACACTGAAGCTTTCTTT. This encodes CASSYSPTGRNTEAFF.

This clone was recorded a few times. DNA of the CDR3: TGTGCCAGCAGCTTCTCTAGCGTCTGGTCCTCCTACAATGAGCAGTTCTTC. Translated: CASSFSSVWSSYNEQFF. The V and J genes are TRBV11-2 and TRBJ2-1; maybe TRBD2 (6 bases). The CDR3 length is 17 residues. Germline lookup yields CDR1 SGHAT and CDR2 FQNNGV. Deletions cut 3 bases from V and 0 bases from J, with 15 bases between.

This clone showed up just a few times. The chain links TRBV5-4 to TRBJ2-3; the D gene is possibly TRBD2 (6 bases). The V and J ends lost 4 bases and 6 bases respectively, with 12 bases between them. This CDR3 has 13 amino acids. CDR1 is SGHNT and CDR2 is YYREEE in the germline V gene (reference sequence). CDR3 nucleotides: TGTGCCAGCAGCAGGGACTCTACGGATACGCAGTATTTT. As protein: CASSRDSTDTQYF.

The rearrangement uses TRBV5-1 and TRBJ2-1, with TRBD2 matching 11 bases. Germline CDR1 is SGHRS and CDR2 is YFSETQ. V shed 3 bases, J shed 10 bases, and the junction held 15 bases outside the gene matches. The CDR3 runs to 17 residues. The CDR3 spells CASSSGLAGPPNREQFF. DNA of the CDR3: TGCGCCAGCAGCTCCGGACTAGCGGGTCCCCCCAATCGGGAGCAGTTCTTC.

This clone has only a few counts. The chain uses TRBV19 and TRBJ2-7; the D is unclear. There are 11 residues in the CDR3. V dropped 4 bases and J dropped 4 bases, with 5 bases sitting between them. Per the germline V gene, CDR1 is LNHDA and CDR2 is SQIVND (reference sequence). CDR3 in amino acids: CASSTPYEQYF. The CDR3 region has the DNA TGTGCCAGTAGTACCCCATACGAGCAGTACTTC.

This clone was found a few times. The V call is TRBV7-2, the J call TRBJ2-7, with D possibly matching TRBD1 (5 bases). CDR1 is SGHTA and CDR2 is FQGNSA in the germline V gene. The CDR3 is made up of 13 amino acids. Between the trimmed V and J ends, which lost 0 bases and 8 bases, there was a span of 11 bases. CDR3: CASSLAHRNQQYF. DNA of the CDR3: TGTGCCAGCAGCTTAGCGCACAGGAACCAGCAGTACTTC.

This clone appeared once. The chain carries TRBV30 and TRBJ1-1, with D unclear. Germline CDR1 and CDR2: GTSNPN and SVGIG (reference sequence). CDR3 length equals 15 residues. Trimming took off 2 bases at V and 0 bases at J, with 13 bases between the two ends. CDR3 amino acids: CAWSPPRTVNTEAFF. CDR3 nucleotide sequence: TGTGCCTGGAGTCCGCCCCGAACGGTGAACACTGAAGCTTTCTTT.

This clone has just a few counts. The rearrangement uses TRBV6-1 and TRBJ1-2; a weak D match, TRBD1 (6 bases). Trimming pared 0 bases from V and 7 bases from J, leaving 12 bases between. From germline, CDR1 is MNHNS and CDR2 SASEGT. The CDR3 sequence is 14 residues long. The DNA of the CDR3 is TGTGCCAGCAGTGAAGCCAGGGGAAGGAGTGGCTACACCTTC. It codes for CASSEARGRSGYTF.

The sample holds a few counts of this clone. This chain links TRBV6-5 with TRBJ2-7; TRBD2 is a possible D gene (6 bases). CDR1 is MNHEY and CDR2 is SVGAGI in the germline V gene. V lost 10 bases and J lost 7, with 23 bases in between. CDR3 length: 14 residues. CDR3 sequence reads: CATRRQPGGPEQYF. The CDR3 DNA is TGTGCCACCAGAAGACAGCCCGGGGGACCGGAGCAGTACTTC.

There are a few counts of this clone. V gene TRBV18 combines with J gene TRBJ2-7, with D perhaps matching TRBD1 (5 bases). The CDR3 consists of 13 residues. Germline CDR1 is KGHSH and CDR2 is LQKENI. Trimming removed 2 bases from V and 7 bases from J, with 12 bases in between. The CDR3 DNA follows: TGTGCCAGCTCACCAGGGGCAGTACGGGAGCAGTACTTC. It translates to CASSPGAVREQYF. The full variable domain, with the rest looked up from reference TRBV18 and TRBJ2-7, is NAGVMQNPRHLVRRRGQEARLRCSPMKGHSHVYWYRQLPEEGLKFMVYLQKENIIDESGMPKERFSAEFPKEGPSILRIQQVVRGDSAAYFCASSPGAVREQYFGPGTRLTVT.

The chain carries TRBV30 and TRBJ2-5, with D hard to call. CDR1 and CDR2 (germline): GTSNPN, SVGIG (reference sequence). The CDR3 extends over 11 amino acids. The V and J ends lost 2 bases and 5 bases respectively, with 6 bases between them. The CDR3 is CAWSSSETQYF. CDR3 nucleotide sequence: TGTGCCTGGAGTTCGAGTGAGACCCAGTACTTC.

This clone appeared a few times. This chain links TRBV7-9 with TRBJ1-4, with 8 bases fitting TRBD1. The V segment lost 3 bases and the J segment 4 bases; nucleotides outside the gene matches: 7. The CDR3 sequence is 16 residues long. Germline-derived CDR1 and CDR2 are SEHNR and FQNEAQ (reference sequence). The CDR3 loop is CASSFLTGGRNEKLFF. The CDR3 nucleotides read TGTGCCAGCAGCTTCCTCACAGGGGGACGTAATGAAAAACTGTTTTTT. The variable domain in full, completed from reference TRBV7-9 and TRBJ1-4, reads DTGVSQNPRHKITKRGQNVTFRCDPISEHNRLYWYRQTLGQGPEFLTYFQNEAQLEKSRLLSDRFSAERPKGSFSTLEIQRTEQGDSAMYLCASSFLTGGRNEKLFFGSGTQLSVL.

This chain links TRBV10-3 with TRBJ1-2; 8 bases align to TRBD1. There are 14 residues in the CDR3. The germline V gene encodes CDR1 ENHRY and CDR2 SYGVKD. V gave up 6 bases and J gave up 7 bases; unmatched junction bases: 10. This CDR3 is CAIRGTGNDGGYTF. CDR3 in DNA: TGTGCCATCAGGGGGACAGGTAACGACGGTGGCTACACCTTC.